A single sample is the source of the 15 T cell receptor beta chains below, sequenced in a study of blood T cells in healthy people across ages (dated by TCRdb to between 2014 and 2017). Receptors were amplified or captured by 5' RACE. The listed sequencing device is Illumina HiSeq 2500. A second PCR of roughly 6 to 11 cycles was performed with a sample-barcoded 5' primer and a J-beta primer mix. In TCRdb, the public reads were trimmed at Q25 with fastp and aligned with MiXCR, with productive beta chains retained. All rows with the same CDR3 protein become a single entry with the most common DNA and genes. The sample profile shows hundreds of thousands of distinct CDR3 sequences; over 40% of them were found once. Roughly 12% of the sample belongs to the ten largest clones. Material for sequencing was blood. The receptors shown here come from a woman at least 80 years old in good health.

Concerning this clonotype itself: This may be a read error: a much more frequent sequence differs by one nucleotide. Written as DNA, the CDR3 is TGTGCCAGCAGGGTGGGACTAACGGAGACCCAGTACTTC. Amino acid sequence: CASRVGLTETQYF. The V gene is TRBV7-2, the J gene TRBJ2-4; 7 bases match TRBD2. The J call could be wrong; TRBJ2-5 is a better fit for the DNA end. The CDR3 is made up of 13 amino acids. Looked up from germline, CDR1 is SGHTA and CDR2 is FQGNSA.

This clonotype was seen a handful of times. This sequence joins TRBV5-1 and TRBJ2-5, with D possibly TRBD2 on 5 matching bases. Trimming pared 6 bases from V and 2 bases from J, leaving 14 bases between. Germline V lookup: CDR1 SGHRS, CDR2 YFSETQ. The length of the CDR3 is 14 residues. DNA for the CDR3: TGCGCCAGCATGGGTCCGGAGGATCAAGAGACCCAGTACTTC. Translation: CASMGPEDQETQYF. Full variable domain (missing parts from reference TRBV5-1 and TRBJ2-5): KAGVTQTPRYLIKTRGQQVTLSCSPISGHRSVSWYQQTPGQGLQFLFEYFSETQRNKGNFPGRFSGRQFSNSRSEMNVSTLELGDSALYLCASMGPEDQETQYFGPGTRLLVL.

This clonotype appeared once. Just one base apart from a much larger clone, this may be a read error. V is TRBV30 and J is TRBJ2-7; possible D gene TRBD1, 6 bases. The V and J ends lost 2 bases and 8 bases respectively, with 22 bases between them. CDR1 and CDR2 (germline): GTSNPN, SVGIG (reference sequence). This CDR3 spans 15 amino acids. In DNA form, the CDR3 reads TGTGCCTGGAGTTTGGCCAGGGGAAGACTCGGCAAGCAGTACTTC. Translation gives CAWSLARGRLGKQYF. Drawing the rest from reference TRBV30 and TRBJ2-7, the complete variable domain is SQTIHQWPATLVQPVGSPLSLECTVEGTSNPNLYWYRQAAGRGLQLLFYSVGIGQISSEVPQNLSASRPQDRQFILSSKKLLLSDSGFYLCAWSLARGRLGKQYFGPGTRLTVT.

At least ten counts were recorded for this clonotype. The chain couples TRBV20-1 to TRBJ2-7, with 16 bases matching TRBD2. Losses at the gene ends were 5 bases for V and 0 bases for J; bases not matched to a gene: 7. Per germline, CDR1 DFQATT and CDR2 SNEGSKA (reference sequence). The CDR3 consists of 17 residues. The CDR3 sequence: CSAPGLAGGFPSYEQYF. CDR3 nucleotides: TGCAGTGCTCCGGGACTAGCGGGAGGGTTCCCCTCCTACGAGCAGTACTTC.

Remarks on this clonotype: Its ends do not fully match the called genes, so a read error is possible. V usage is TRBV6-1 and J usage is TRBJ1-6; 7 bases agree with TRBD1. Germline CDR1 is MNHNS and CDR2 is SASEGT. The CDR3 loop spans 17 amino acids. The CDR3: CAISQDRAPIYNSPLHF. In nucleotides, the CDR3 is TGTGCCATCAGTCAAGACAGGGCCCCCATCTATAATTCACCCCTCCACTTT.

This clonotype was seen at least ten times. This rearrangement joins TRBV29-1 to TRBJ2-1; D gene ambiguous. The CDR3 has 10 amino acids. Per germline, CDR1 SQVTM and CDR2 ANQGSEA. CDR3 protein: CSTPGNEQFF. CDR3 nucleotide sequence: TGCAGTACTCCTGGGAATGAGCAGTTCTTC.

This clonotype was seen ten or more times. The chain's CDR3 is CASSKVGSGRKLLEQFF. The CDR3 nucleotides read TGTGCCAGCAGCAAAGTGGGGTCGGGACGGAAGCTTTTGGAGCAGTTCTTC. This chain connects TRBV21-1 to TRBJ2-1; whether TRBD1, the table's D call, matches the DNA was not checked. TRBV21-1 is annotated as a pseudogene. The CDR3 is made up of 17 amino acids.

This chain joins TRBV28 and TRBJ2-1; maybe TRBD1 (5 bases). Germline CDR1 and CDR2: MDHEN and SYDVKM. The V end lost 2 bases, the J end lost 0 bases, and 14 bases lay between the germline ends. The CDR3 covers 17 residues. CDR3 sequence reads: CASSLQGTERSYNEQFF. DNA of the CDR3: TGTGCCAGCAGTTTACAGGGCACCGAGCGCTCCTACAATGAGCAGTTCTTC.

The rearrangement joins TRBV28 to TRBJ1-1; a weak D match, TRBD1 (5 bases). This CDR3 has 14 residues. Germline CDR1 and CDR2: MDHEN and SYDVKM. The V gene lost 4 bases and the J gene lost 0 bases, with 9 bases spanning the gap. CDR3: CASSWGRLNTEAFF. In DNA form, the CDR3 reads TGTGCCAGCAGTTGGGGCAGATTGAACACTGAAGCTTTCTTT.

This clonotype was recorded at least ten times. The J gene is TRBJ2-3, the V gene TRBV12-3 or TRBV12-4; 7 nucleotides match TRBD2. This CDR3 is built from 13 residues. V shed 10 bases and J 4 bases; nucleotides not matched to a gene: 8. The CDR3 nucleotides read TGTGCCACCAATAGCGGGCCCGCAGATACGCAGTATTTT. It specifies CATNSGPADTQYF.

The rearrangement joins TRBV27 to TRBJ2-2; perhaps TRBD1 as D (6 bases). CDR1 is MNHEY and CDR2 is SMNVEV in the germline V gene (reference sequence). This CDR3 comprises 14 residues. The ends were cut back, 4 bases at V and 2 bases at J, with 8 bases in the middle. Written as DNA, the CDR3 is TGTGCCAGCAGTTGGGGGCGCAACACCGGGGAGCTGTTTTTT. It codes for CASSWGRNTGELFF.

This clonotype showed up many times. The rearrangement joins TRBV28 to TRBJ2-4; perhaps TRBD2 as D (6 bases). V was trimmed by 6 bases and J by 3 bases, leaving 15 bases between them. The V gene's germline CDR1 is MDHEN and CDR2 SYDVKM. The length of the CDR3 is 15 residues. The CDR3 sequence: CASRPGEISKNIQYF. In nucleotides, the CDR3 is TGTGCCAGCAGACCGGGGGAGATAAGCAAAAACATTCAGTACTTC.

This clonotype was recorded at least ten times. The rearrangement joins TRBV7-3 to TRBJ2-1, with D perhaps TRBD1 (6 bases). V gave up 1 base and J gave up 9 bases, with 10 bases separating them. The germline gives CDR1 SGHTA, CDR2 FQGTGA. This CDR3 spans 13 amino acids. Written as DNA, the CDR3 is TGTGCCAGCAGCTTAATGCAGGGGACTGAGCAGTTCTTC. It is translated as CASSLMQGTEQFF.

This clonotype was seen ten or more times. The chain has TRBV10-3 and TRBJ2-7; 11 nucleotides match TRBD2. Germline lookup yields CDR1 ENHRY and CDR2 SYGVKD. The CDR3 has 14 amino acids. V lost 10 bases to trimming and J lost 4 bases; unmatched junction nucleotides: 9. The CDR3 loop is CATTRLAGSYEQYF. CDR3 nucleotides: TGTGCCACCACGAGACTAGCGGGATCTTACGAGCAGTACTTC.

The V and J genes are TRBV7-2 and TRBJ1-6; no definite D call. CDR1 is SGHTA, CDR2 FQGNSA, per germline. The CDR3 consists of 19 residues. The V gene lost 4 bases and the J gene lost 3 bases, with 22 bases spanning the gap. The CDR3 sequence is CASSSQLPRQVGYNSPLHF. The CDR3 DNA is TGTGCCAGCAGCTCCCAACTTCCGAGGCAGGTTGGCTATAATTCACCCCTCCACTTT.